The present T cell receptor beta chain was sequenced within a study of blood T cell repertoires in COVID-19. Whole-study context: Samples came from the United States, Italy and Spain, spanning acute and convalescent COVID-19. T cells, B-cell-depleted T cells, or PBMCs provided the cDNA or gDNA that served as material.

The table came from immunoSEQ multiplex PCR; TCRdb's copy has only in-frame clones and leaves some out. This table holds about 100,000 clones, 90% found once. V lost 6 bases and J lost 4; bases outside the gene matches: 6. The CDR3 extends over 14 amino acids. Germline V CDR1 and CDR2: MNHNY, SVGAGI (reference sequence). The TCR sequence derives from a man in his 60s with acute or convalescent COVID-19. The sequenced sample consisted of peripheral blood. The chain combines TRBV6-6 with TRBJ1-1, with 9 bases identical to TRBD1. The CDR3 reads CASRQTGGGTEAFF. CDR3 bases: TGTGCCAGCAGGCAGACAGGGGGAGGCACTGAAGCTTTCTTT.